Reported below is one T cell receptor (beta chain). What it binds is not known. The germline V gene has CDR1 MNHEY and CDR2 SVGAGI. V was pared by 5 bases and J by 3 bases, with 10 bases between. The CDR3 is 13 amino acids. These data belong to a study of neoadjuvant nivolumab and ipilimumab in lung cancer. Study information: Nivolumab 3 mg/kg was given days 1, 15 and 29, plus ipilimumab 1 mg/kg day 1 in combination.

Repertoires were generated with immunoSEQ multiplex PCR, while TCRdb's copy carries only in-frame clones and drops some. The sample holds over 15,000 clones, 70% to 80% seen once. Study-wide results and limits: From pretherapy to surgery, tumor richness and clonality rose with dual therapy. Resected-tumor TCR richness correlated positively with pretherapy blood richness. A small number of samples were TCR sequenced.

This clonotype was obtained from an adult with non-small cell lung cancer. The sample was tumor tissue, taken after neoadjuvant nivolumab, alone or with ipilimumab, at or shortly before surgery. The rearrangement uses TRBV6-5 and TRBJ1-2; D gene unclear. CDR3 loop: CASSPSSDYGYTF. The CDR3 nucleotides are TGTGCCAGCAGTCCCTCGTCTGACTATGGCTACACCTTC.